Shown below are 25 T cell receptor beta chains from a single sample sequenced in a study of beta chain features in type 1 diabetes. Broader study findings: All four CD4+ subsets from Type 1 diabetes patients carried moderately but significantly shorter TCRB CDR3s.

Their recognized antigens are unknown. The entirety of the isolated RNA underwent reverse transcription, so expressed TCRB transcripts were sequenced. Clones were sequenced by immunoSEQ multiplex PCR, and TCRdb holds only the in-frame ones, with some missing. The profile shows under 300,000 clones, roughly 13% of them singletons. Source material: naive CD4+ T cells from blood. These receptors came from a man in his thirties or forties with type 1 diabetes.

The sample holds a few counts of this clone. The CDR3 DNA reads as TGTGCCAGCTCACCAGGGTCGGGGGTCAATGAGCAGTTCTTC. It codes for CASSPGSGVNEQFF. The gene calls are TRBV18 and TRBJ2-1, with D possibly matching TRBD2 (6 bases). Germline loops: CDR1 KGHSH, CDR2 LQKENI. V gave up 2 bases and J gave up 6 bases, with 11 bases separating them. The CDR3 contains 14 residues.

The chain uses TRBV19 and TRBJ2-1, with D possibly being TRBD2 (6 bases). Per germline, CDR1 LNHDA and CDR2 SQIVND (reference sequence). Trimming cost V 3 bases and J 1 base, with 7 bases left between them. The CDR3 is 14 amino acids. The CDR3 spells CASSIRGSYNEQFF. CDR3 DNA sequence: TGTGCCAGTAGTATTCGGGGGTCCTACAATGAGCAGTTCTTC.

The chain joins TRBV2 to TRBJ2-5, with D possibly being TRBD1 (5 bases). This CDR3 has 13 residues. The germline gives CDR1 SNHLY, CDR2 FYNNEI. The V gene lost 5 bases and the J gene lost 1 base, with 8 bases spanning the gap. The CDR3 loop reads CASSPDSQETQYF. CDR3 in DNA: TGTGCCAGCAGTCCTGACAGCCAAGAGACCCAGTACTTC.

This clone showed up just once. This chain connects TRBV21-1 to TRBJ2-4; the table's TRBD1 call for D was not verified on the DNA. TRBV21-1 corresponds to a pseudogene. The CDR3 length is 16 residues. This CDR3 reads CASSTQGRGLGNIQYF. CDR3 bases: TGTGCCAGCAGCACCCAAGGCAGGGGGCTTGGAAACATTCAGTACTTC.

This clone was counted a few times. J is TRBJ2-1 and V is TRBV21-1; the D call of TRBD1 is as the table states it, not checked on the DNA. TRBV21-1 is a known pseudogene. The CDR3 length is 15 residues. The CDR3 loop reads CASSKGTENYNEQFF. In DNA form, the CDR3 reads TGTGCCAGCAGCAAAGGGACAGAGAACTACAATGAGCAGTTCTTC.

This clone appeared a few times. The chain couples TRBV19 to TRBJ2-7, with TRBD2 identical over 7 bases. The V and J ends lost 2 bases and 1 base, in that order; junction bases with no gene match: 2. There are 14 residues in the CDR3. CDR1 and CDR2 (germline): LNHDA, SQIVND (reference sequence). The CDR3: CASSIREGSYEQYF. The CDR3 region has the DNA TGTGCCAGTAGTATAAGGGAGGGTTCCTACGAGCAGTACTTC. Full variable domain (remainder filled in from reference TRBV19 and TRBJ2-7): DGGITQSPKYLFRKEGQNVTLSCEQNLNHDAMYWYRQDPGQGLRLIYYSQIVNDFQKGDIAEGYSVSREKKESFPLTVTSAQKNPTAFYLCASSIREGSYEQYFGPGTRLTVT.

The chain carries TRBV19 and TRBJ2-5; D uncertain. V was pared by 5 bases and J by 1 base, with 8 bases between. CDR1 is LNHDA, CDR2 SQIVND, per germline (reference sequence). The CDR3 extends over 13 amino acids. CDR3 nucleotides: TGTGCCAGTAGTCCAGGTGGCCAAGAGACCCAGTACTTC. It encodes CASSPGGQETQYF. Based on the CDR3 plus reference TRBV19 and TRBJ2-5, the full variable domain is DGGITQSPKYLFRKEGQNVTLSCEQNLNHDAMYWYRQDPGQGLRLIYYSQIVNDFQKGDIAEGYSVSREKKESFPLTVTSAQKNPTAFYLCASSPGGQETQYFGPGTRLLVL.

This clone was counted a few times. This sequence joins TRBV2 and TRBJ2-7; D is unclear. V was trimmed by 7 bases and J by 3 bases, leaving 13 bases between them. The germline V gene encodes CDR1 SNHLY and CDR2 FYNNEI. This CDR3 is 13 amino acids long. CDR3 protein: CASKIEPYYEQYF. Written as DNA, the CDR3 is TGTGCCAGCAAAATAGAGCCCTACTACGAGCAGTACTTC.

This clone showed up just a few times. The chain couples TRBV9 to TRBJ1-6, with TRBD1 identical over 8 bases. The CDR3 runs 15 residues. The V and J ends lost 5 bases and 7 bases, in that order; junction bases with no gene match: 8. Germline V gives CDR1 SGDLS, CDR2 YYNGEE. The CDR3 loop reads CASSSTGQGNSPLHF. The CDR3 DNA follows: TGTGCCAGCAGTTCTACCGGACAGGGCAATTCACCCCTCCACTTT.

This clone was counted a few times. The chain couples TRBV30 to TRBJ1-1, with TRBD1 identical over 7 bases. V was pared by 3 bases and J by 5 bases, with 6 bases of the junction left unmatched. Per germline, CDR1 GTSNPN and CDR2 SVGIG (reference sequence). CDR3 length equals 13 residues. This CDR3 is CAWRIQGMTEAFF. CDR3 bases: TGTGCCTGGAGGATACAGGGGATGACTGAAGCTTTCTTT.

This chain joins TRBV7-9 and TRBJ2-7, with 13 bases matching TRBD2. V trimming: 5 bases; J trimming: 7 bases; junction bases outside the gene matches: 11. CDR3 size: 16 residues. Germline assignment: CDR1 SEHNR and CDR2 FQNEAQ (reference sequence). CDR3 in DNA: TGTGCCAGCAGCCAAAGGACTAGCGGGGGATTAGAAGAGCAGTACTTC. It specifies CASSQRTSGGLEEQYF.

DNA for the CDR3: TGTGCCAGCAGCGTCCGCGCTAATGAAAAACTGTTTTTT. Protein sequence: CASSVRANEKLFF. The V call is TRBV9, the J call TRBJ1-4; D uncertain. The CDR3 consists of 13 residues. V lost 2 bases to trimming and J lost 3 bases, with 5 bases between them. From germline, CDR1 is SGDLS and CDR2 YYNGEE.

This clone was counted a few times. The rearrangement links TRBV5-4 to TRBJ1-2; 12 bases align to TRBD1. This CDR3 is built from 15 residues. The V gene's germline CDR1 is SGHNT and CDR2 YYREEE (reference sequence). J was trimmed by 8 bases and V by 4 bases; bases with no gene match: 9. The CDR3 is CASSPARDRGPGYTF. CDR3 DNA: TGTGCCAGCAGCCCCGCAAGGGACAGGGGGCCCGGCTACACCTTC. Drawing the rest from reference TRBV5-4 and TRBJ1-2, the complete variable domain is ETGVTQSPTHLIKTRGQQVTLRCSSQSGHNTVSWYQQALGQGPQFIFQYYREEENGRGNFPPRFSGLQFPNYSSELNVNALELDDSALYLCASSPARDRGPGYTFGSGTRLTVV.

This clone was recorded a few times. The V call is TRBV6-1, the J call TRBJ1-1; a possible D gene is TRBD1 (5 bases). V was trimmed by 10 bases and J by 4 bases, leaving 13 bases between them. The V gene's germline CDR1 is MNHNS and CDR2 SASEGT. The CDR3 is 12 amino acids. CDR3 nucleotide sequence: TGTGCCACCCAAACGGGGGTCACTGAAGCTTTCTTT. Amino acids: CATQTGVTEAFF.

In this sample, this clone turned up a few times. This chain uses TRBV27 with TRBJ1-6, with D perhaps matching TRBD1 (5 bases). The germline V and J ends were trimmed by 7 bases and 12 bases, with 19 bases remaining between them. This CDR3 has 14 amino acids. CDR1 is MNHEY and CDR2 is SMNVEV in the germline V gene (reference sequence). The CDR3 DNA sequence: TGTGCCAGCACCCCCGGCGGGGGTAGTTTACCCCTCCACTTT. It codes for CASTPGGGSLPLHF.

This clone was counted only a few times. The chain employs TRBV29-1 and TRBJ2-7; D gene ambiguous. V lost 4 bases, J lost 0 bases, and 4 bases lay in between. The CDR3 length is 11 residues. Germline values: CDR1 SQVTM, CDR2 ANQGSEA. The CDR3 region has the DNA TGCAGCGTTGGTAGCTCCTACGAGCAGTACTTC. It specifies CSVGSSYEQYF.

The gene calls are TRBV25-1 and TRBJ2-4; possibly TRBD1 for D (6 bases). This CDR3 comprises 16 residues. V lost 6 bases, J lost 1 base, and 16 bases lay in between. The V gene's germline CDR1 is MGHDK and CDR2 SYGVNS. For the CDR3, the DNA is TGTGCCAGCAGCGGCAGGGGTAATGAGGCCAAAAACATTCAGTACTTC. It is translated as CASSGRGNEAKNIQYF. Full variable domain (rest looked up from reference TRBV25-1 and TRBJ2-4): EADIYQTPRYLVIGTGKKITLECSQTMGHDKMYWYQQDPGMELHLIHYSYGVNSTEKGDLSSESTVSRIRTEHFPLTLESARPSHTSQYLCASSGRGNEAKNIQYFGAGTRLSVL.

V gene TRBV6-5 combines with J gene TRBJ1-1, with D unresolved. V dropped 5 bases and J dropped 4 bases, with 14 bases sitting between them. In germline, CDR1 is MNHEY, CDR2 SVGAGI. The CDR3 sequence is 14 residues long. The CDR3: CASSPPHLSTEAFF. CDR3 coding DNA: TGTGCCAGCAGTCCTCCCCACTTGAGCACTGAAGCTTTCTTT.

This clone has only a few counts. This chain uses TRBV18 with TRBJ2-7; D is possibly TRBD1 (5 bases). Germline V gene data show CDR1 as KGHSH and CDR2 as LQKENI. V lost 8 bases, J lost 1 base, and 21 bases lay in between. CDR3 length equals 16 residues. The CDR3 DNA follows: TGTGCCAGCGCTAAATCAGGGTCGAAGGGGTCCTACGAGCAGTACTTC. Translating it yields CASAKSGSKGSYEQYF. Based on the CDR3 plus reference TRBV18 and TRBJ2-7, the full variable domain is NAGVMQNPRHLVRRRGQEARLRCSPMKGHSHVYWYRQLPEEGLKFMVYLQKENIIDESGMPKERFSAEFPKEGPSILRIQQVVRGDSAAYFCASAKSGSKGSYEQYFGPGTRLTVT.

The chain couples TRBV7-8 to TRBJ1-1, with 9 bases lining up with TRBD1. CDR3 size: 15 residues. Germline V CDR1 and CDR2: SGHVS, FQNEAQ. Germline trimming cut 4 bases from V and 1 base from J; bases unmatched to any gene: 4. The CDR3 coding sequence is TGTGCCAGCAGCTCGCGGACAGGGGCGAACACTGAAGCTTTCTTT. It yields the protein CASSSRTGANTEAFF.

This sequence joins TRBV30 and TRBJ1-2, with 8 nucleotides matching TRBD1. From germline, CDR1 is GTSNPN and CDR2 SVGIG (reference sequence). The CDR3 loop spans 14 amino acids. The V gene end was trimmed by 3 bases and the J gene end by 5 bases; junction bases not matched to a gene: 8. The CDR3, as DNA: TGTGCCTGGAGAGGACAGGGAAGGGGGTATGGCTACACCTTC. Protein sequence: CAWRGQGRGYGYTF.

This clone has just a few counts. The CDR3 protein is CASSERQHSGANVLTF. CDR3 sequence (DNA): TGTGCCAGCAGTGAGAGACAGCACTCTGGGGCCAACGTCCTGACTTTC. The V call is TRBV6-1, the J call TRBJ2-6; D perhaps matches TRBD1 (5 bases). V was shortened by 3 bases and J by 0 bases, with 9 bases between the two germline ends. This CDR3 contains 16 residues. Germline-derived CDR1 and CDR2 are MNHNS and SASEGT.

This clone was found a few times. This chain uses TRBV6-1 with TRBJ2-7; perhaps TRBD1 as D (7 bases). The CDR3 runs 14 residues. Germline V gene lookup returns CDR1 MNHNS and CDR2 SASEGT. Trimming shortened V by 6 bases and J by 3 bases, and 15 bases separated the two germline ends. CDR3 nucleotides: TGTGCCAGCAGGGCGGGACAGCTCGGCTACGAGCAGTACTTC. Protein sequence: CASRAGQLGYEQYF.

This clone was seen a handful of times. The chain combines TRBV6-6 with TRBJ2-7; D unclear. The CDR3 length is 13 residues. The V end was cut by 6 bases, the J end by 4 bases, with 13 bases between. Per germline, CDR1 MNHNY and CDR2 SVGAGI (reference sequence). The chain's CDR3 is CASSPAQSYEQYF. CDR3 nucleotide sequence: TGTGCCAGCAGCCCCGCCCAGTCGTACGAGCAGTACTTC.

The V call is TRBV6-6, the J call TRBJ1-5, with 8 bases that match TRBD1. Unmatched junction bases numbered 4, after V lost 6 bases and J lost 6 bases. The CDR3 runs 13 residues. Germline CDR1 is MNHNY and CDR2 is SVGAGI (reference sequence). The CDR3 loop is CASSGQGTQPQHF. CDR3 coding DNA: TGTGCCAGCAGCGGACAGGGCACTCAGCCCCAGCATTTT.